This is a list of T cell receptor beta chains from one sample in a study of cytomegalovirus exposure and HLA in healthy donors. The assay was immunoSEQ multiplex PCR, and TCRdb's table has in-frame clones only and misses some. The sample includes around 63,000 clones, less than 80% of them seen just once. The sequencing input was PBMCs. These receptors all stem from a man aged 55 to 70 in good health and CMV-seropositive. Both conserved end residues are trimmed from each CDR3. D genes are given only for firm matches. Size is stated for part of the rows, as once, few or many counts, or as a class when the clone is expanded.

>TRBV11-2|-|-|14
ASSLRRGVSYNEQF
>TRBV19|-|-|8
ASSGGELF
>TRBV4-1|-|-|15
ASSQEQEFGDYNGYT
>TRBV19|TRBD1|-|13
ASKKGARNTGELF
>TRBV5-5|-|-|12
ASSLRGSNQPQH
>TRBV2|TRBD2|few|13
ASSERLAGGMTQY
>TRBV13|-|-|13
ASRIRGIARETQY
>TRBV19|-|once|15
ASSMGRTASTNEKLF
>TRBV7-8|TRBD2|-|13
ASSLRSGIGGEQF
>TRBV5-4|-|-|11
ATGHSGTGELF
>TRBV6-5|TRBD2|-|13
ASHPSGGAAGTQY
>TRBV7-9|-|-|11
ASNRDSGNTIY
>TRBV5-6|-|-|12
ASSLGGPNQPQH
>TRBV11-2|-|-|11
ASSFQANTEAF
>TRBV11-3|-|-|12
ASSAGYRYNEQF
>TRBV11-2|TRBD1|-|13
ASSPDPGQTYGYT
>TRBV25-1|TRBD1|once|14
ASSESQGGSNQPQH
>TRBV28|-|-|15
ASSTALTGLKRGELF
>TRBV18|TRBD1|-|14
ASSPSIDRGNTEAF
>TRBV13|-|-|10
ASSFAPGELF
>TRBV21-1|-|medium-sized|14
ASSKGRVISPYEQY
>TRBV11-3|TRBD2|-|13
ASSSRLAGDLEQF
>TRBV7-9|TRBD1|-|12
SSSARDSPWMQF
>TRBV27|-|-|13
ASSSRDWDQDTQY
>TRBV11-3|-|-|14
ASSLIGGVNTGELF
>TRBV6-4|-|-|12
ASSDVGGSTEAF
>TRBV29-1|-|-|10
SVEGTKNIQY
>TRBV6-5|-|-|13
ASSHGGGGNEKLF
>TRBV11-3|TRBD2|-|15
ASSYARTSGIEETQY
>TRBV7-9|-|-|11
ASSLALETEQF
>TRBV7-9|TRBD1|-|14
ASSLARTGRNTEAF
>TRBV5-6|TRBD1|-|14
ASSLGRGRSNEKLF
>TRBV5-1|-|-|13
ASSLATARRETQY
>TRBV14|-|-|11
ASSQDRNTEAF
>TRBV28|-|-|12
ASSFRGAGNTIY
>TRBV2|-|-|13
ASSELAGNNQPQH
>TRBV7-9|TRBD1|few|13
ASSLQGGGNSPLH
>TRBV7-2|TRBD2|-|13
ASSPLAGTTYEQY
>TRBV29-1|-|-|9
SVTGLGGYT
>TRBV29-1|-|-|11
SVEGGNPYEQY
>TRBV18|-|few|13
ASSPRHLPSYEQY
>TRBV9|TRBD1|-|13
ASSVQTGVVETQY
>TRBV5-1|-|-|11
ASSLGTDNTQY
>TRBV19|TRBD2|-|10
ASSGTSGEQF
>TRBV5-6|-|-|12
ASSLGGAESPLH
>TRBV5-1|-|-|12
ASTEQSMNTEAF
>TRBV19|TRBD2|-|14
ASRTSGSSGTDTQY
>TRBV6-6|-|-|12
ASSSPLPPYEQY
>TRBV7-2|TRBD1|-|14
ASSADRPGSNQPQH
>TRBV5-4|-|few|12
ATFPRGEQETQY
>TRBV11-2|-|few|13
ASSWDVGRGYEQY
>TRBV6-6|TRBD2|-|13
ASSYSGLASDTQY